The 11 T cell receptor beta chains below all came from one sample that was sequenced in a study of blood T cell repertoires in COVID-19. Some clones are missing from TCRdb's copy, which holds only in-frame ones; the method was immunoSEQ multiplex PCR. The sample lists 270,000 or so clones; about 89% were seen once. The sequenced sample consisted of PBMCs or T cells enriched from blood (not recorded which). The receptors stem from a young woman who had recovered from COVID-19.

V and J are TRBV11-1 and TRBJ2-7, with 7 bases fitting TRBD1. The CDR3 extends over 14 amino acids. In germline, CDR1 is SGHAT, CDR2 FQDESV (reference sequence). V shed 2 bases, J shed 2 bases, and the junction held 3 bases outside the gene matches. The chain's CDR3 is CASSLRQGAYEQYF. In DNA, the CDR3 is TGTGCCAGCAGCTTAAGGCAGGGGGCCTACGAGCAGTACTTC.

The chain recombines TRBV7-6 with TRBJ2-3; TRBD2 agrees at 9 bases. CDR3 length equals 16 residues. The germline V gene encodes CDR1 SGHVS and CDR2 FNYEAQ. With V trimmed by 1 base and J by 2 bases, 4 bases remained unmatched. CDR3 region: CASSLGLAGNTDTQYF. For the CDR3, the DNA is TGTGCCAGCAGCTTAGGTCTAGCGGGAAACACAGATACGCAGTATTTT.

V usage is TRBV7-9 and J usage is TRBJ2-2; TRBD1 aligns across 9 bases. Trimming took 11 bases from V and 5 from J; bases not matched to a gene: 6. The CDR3 sequence is 13 residues long. The germline CDR1 and CDR2 sequences are SEHNR and FQNEAQ (reference sequence). The CDR3 region has the DNA TGTGCCGTCAGACAGGGGGAGACCGGGGAGCTGTTTTTT. Its protein product is CAVRQGETGELFF.

The chain recombines TRBV11-2 with TRBJ2-7, with 7 bases that match TRBD2. The ends lost 1 base at V and 3 bases at J; junction bases unmatched: 0. Germline loops: CDR1 SGHAT, CDR2 FQNNGV. The CDR3 runs 13 residues. DNA for the CDR3: TGTGCCAGCAGCTTAGGCGGGGGCTACGAGCAGTACTTC. Translated, it gives CASSLGGGYEQYF.

This chain uses TRBV11-3 with TRBJ1-1; TRBD1 aligns across 8 bases. CDR3 length equals 14 residues. CDR1 and CDR2 from the germline V gene are SGHNT and YENEEA. With 5 bases clipped from V and 3 bases from J, the junction kept 5 bases outside the gene matches. In DNA, the CDR3 is TGTGCCAGCAGCCCCCAGGACAGGGACACTGAAGCTTTCTTT. It specifies CASSPQDRDTEAFF.

This chain uses TRBV7-8 with TRBJ2-3, with 9 bases identical to TRBD2. Germline V CDR1 and CDR2: SGHVS, FQNEAQ. The CDR3 has 17 amino acids. The ends lost 2 bases at V and 0 bases at J; junction bases unmatched: 6. The CDR3 DNA sequence: TGTGCCAGCAGCTTACGCCCTAGCGGGGTTAGCACAGATACGCAGTATTTT. Amino acids: CASSLRPSGVSTDTQYF.

Only one count was recorded for this clone. This rearrangement joins TRBV9 to TRBJ2-3, with D possibly matching TRBD1 (5 bases). The CDR3 spans 18 residues. Germline assignment: CDR1 SGDLS and CDR2 YYNGEE. Trimming removed 0 bases from V and 0 bases from J, with 17 bases in between. CDR3 in amino acids: CASSVDPVRGTSTDTQYF. DNA for the CDR3: TGTGCCAGCAGCGTAGACCCCGTTAGGGGCACTAGCACAGATACGCAGTATTTT. The full variable domain, rest sourced from reference TRBV9 and TRBJ2-3, is DSGVTQTPKHLITATGQRVTLRCSPRSGDLSVYWYQQSLDQGLQFLIQYYNGEERAKGNILERFSAQQFPDLHSELNLSSLELGDSALYFCASSVDPVRGTSTDTQYFGPGTRLTVL.

This chain connects TRBV27 to TRBJ2-1; tentative D call: TRBD1 (6 bases). This CDR3 comprises 14 residues. Trimming shortened V by 5 bases and J by 5 bases, and 13 bases separated the two germline ends. Germline V gene lookup returns CDR1 MNHEY and CDR2 SMNVEV (reference sequence). DNA for the CDR3: TGTGCCAGCAGTCCGAGACAGGTTAACAATGAGCAGTTCTTC. Protein sequence: CASSPRQVNNEQFF.

This chain uses TRBV5-1 with TRBJ2-3; D is possibly TRBD1 (5 bases). The germline V gene encodes CDR1 SGHRS and CDR2 YFSETQ. CDR3 size: 16 residues. The V and J ends lost 3 bases and 0 bases respectively, with 14 bases between them. In nucleotides, the CDR3 is TGCGCCAGCAGCTGGACCAGGGATACTAGCACAGATACGCAGTATTTT. Its translation is CASSWTRDTSTDTQYF.

This clone was seen only once. The chain employs TRBV11-2 and TRBJ1-6; a weak D match, TRBD1 (6 bases). Trimming took 1 base from V and 6 from J, leaving 10 bases between them. The germline V gene has CDR1 SGHAT and CDR2 FQNNGV. CDR3 size: 15 residues. CDR3 sequence reads: CASSLATGRNSPLHF. The CDR3 DNA reads as TGTGCCAGCAGCTTAGCGACAGGTCGTAATTCACCCCTCCACTTT.

The chain combines TRBV10-3 with TRBJ1-4; D unclear. CDR3 size: 12 residues. The ends were cut back, 7 bases at V and 6 bases at J, with 9 bases in the middle. Per germline, CDR1 ENHRY and CDR2 SYGVKD. CDR3 in DNA: TGTGCCATCATGGGGAGAGATGAAAAACTGTTTTTT. It translates to CAIMGRDEKLFF.